Described below is a single TCR beta chain sequence and its context. The sample belongs to a study of cytomegalovirus exposure and HLA in healthy donors. Germline V lookup: CDR1 SEHNR, CDR2 FQNEAQ (reference sequence). J gave up 10 bases and V 3 bases, and 5 bases lay outside the gene matches. The CDR3 is made up of 13 amino acids. TCRdb keeps only in-frame clones here, not all; method: immunoSEQ multiplex PCR. This sample has under 150,000 clones; 70% to 90% occur once, and the top ten carry around 1.9%. The source material was PBMCs. The TCR was taken from a woman aged 18-35 years in good health and CMV-seronegative. This chain joins TRBV7-9 and TRBJ2-5, with 10 bases lining up with TRBD1. DNA for the CDR3: TGTGCCAGCAGCTTGGACAGGGGGTTGTACCAGTACTTC. The encoded protein is CASSLDRGLYQYF.